The present entry profiles one T cell receptor beta chain with its context. This clone has ten or more counts. What antigen it recognizes has not been identified. The input lacks base qualities; no much larger clone sits a single base away. The data were obtained in a study of metastatic and nonmetastatic thyroid tumors (TCRdb year 2020). Study-wide context: Repertoires from peripheral blood and from tumor or nodule tissue samples of malignant and benign thyroid patients were compared. On the study overall, not on this receptor specifically: In both blood and tumor samples, malignant tumors were reported to have significantly higher TCR beta diversity than benign nodules.

Libraries were built with PCR. The listed sequencing device is Illumina HiSeq 4000. High-throughput sequencing was used to profile the TCR beta-chain CDR3 region of every patient. On the study's bioinformatics: Drawing on CDR3 differences between clinicopathological groups, the researchers built a classifier meant to tell apart patients with distant-metastatic papillary thyroid cancer. The Shannon index was used to assess repertoire diversity, and the Morisita-Horn index was used to assess tumor-blood repertoire similarity. The public reads were reprocessed in TCRdb via fastp at Q25 and MiXCR, keeping in-frame beta chains. TCRdb, rather than the study authors, made the V and J calls. The sample profile shows around 30,000 clones; 16% of them were found once. Around 4% of the sample goes to the ten largest clones. No treatment had been received by any patient before thyroid surgery. Using T-cell receptor beta sequencing, the study looked back at clinical samples from patients collected from the early 2010s to the late 2010s.

V loses 3 bases, J loses 1 base, and the germline ends lie 12 bases apart. The CDR3 starts with the cysteine, ends with the phenylalanine, and has 15 residues. Only the CDR3 part of the read is kept: 45 bases, read in frame from the first base. The germline V gene yields KGHSH for CDR1 and LQKENI for CDR2. The receptor was derived from a female donor with papillary thyroid cancer or a benign thyroid nodule (not recorded which). Some clones in this sample may be carry-over from other donors' samples. The sequence is built from TRBV18 and TRBJ2-5; the D gene lacks a confident call. Sequencing was carried out using blood. The DNA reads as follows: TGTGCCAGCTCACCTAGGTTAGAGGCCCAAGAGACCCAGTACTTC. Translated, this gives CASSPRLEAQETQYF.